The source of this T cell receptor beta chain is a study of control samples from healthy donors and cancer patients. CDR3 length: 11 amino acids. V shed 5 bases and J shed 14 bases, with 13 bases lying between them. The germline CDR1 and CDR2 sequences are MNHEY and SVGAGI. TCRdb's table, derived via immunoSEQ multiplex PCR, lists solely in-frame clones and lacks some. In the table there are roughly 88,000 clones, roughly 92% of which are singletons. This clone was seen only once. Material: blood. The receptor's source is a woman aged 30 to 39 in good health. The chain joins TRBV6-5 to TRBJ1-5; D is perhaps TRBD1 (5 bases). The CDR3 reads CASSNYRDEHF. The CDR3 coding sequence is TGTGCCAGCAGTAATTACCGGGACGAGCATTTT.